The 18 T cell receptor beta chains below were found in one sample sequenced in a study of human thymus T cells. Sequencing was performed with immunoSEQ multiplex PCR; in TCRdb, only in-frame clones are kept and a portion is missing. This sample has roughly 130,000 clones, with about 94% found just once. Resections were taken during corrective heart surgery, and the thymus tissue came from these. The sample consisted of thymus tissue. These receptors were taken from a boy under two years old with a congenital heart defect but otherwise immunologically healthy.

This chain uses TRBV7-2 with TRBJ2-2; 7 positions agree with TRBD2. This CDR3 spans 15 amino acids. V was clipped by 5 bases and J by 7 bases; unmatched bases: 10. Germline CDR1 is SGHTA and CDR2 is FQGNSA. The CDR3 sequence: CASSPGLSGDGELFF. CDR3 DNA: TGTGCCAGCAGCCCGGGACTATCCGGGGACGGGGAGCTGTTTTTT.

V gene TRBV6-6 combines with J gene TRBJ1-1; D gene ambiguous. This CDR3 contains 13 residues. Germline CDR1 MNHNY, CDR2 SVGAGI (reference sequence). The V end was cut by 4 bases, the J end by 6 bases, with 12 bases between. The CDR3 DNA sequence: TGTGCCAGCAGTTTGTATCCGGGCTCTGAAGCTTTCTTT. Its translation is CASSLYPGSEAFF.

J is TRBJ2-7 and V is TRBV28; D is undetermined. CDR1 and CDR2 (germline): MDHEN, SYDVKM. CDR3 length equals 12 residues. The V gene lost 3 bases and the J gene lost 6 bases, with 9 bases spanning the gap. CDR3 sequence (DNA): TGTGCCAGCAGTTTGATGCTAGGCGAGCAGTACTTC. Translated: CASSLMLGEQYF.

The V gene is TRBV5-1, the J gene TRBJ2-3, with TRBD2 identical over 9 bases. This CDR3 is built from 18 residues. Trimming took 0 bases from V and 1 from J; bases not matched to a gene: 9. Germline V CDR1 and CDR2: SGHRS, YFSETQ. CDR3 loop: CASSLVAGAPAGTDTQYF. The CDR3, as DNA: TGCGCCAGCAGCTTGGTAGCGGGGGCTCCAGCGGGCACAGATACGCAGTATTTT.

The chain has TRBV5-4 and TRBJ2-2; D is unclear. The CDR3 runs to 13 residues. Germline lookup yields CDR1 SGHNT and CDR2 YYREEE (reference sequence). V was clipped by 0 bases and J by 2 bases, with 2 bases between them. CDR3 amino acids: CASSLANTGELFF. The DNA for the CDR3 is TGTGCCAGCAGCTTGGCCAACACCGGGGAGCTGTTTTTT.

This clone was seen once. The DNA for the CDR3 is TGCGCCAGCAGCCTCGGGACAGCCCACATGAACACTGAAGCTTTCTTT. Translated, it gives CASSLGTAHMNTEAFF. The rearrangement joins TRBV5-1 to TRBJ1-1; 7 bases fit TRBD1. The CDR3 has 16 residues. The V and J ends lost 4 bases and 0 bases, in that order; junction bases with no gene match: 9. From germline, CDR1 is SGHRS and CDR2 YFSETQ.

V usage is TRBV7-2 and J usage is TRBJ2-7; 7 nucleotides match TRBD2. The CDR3 length is 16 residues. Germline V gene sequence: CDR1 SGHTA, CDR2 FQGNSA. The V segment lost 1 base and the J segment 5 bases; nucleotides outside the gene matches: 11. The CDR3 is CASSLGRGMTFHEQYF. DNA for the CDR3: TGTGCCAGCAGCTTAGGGCGGGGGATGACTTTCCACGAGCAGTACTTC.

In this sample, this clone turned up once. The V call is TRBV6-5, the J call TRBJ2-2, with D possibly TRBD2 on 5 matching bases. The CDR3 sequence is 16 residues long. Per germline, CDR1 MNHEY and CDR2 SVGAGI. V lost 0 bases and J 1 base, leaving 9 bases between the germline ends. The CDR3 reads CASSYSWTGNTGELFF. The CDR3 coding sequence is TGTGCCAGCAGTTACTCTTGGACTGGGAACACCGGGGAGCTGTTTTTT.

The chain carries TRBV7-7 and TRBJ2-1, with D perhaps matching TRBD2 (5 bases). Germline V gene sequence: CDR1 SSHAT, CDR2 FNYEAQ (reference sequence). This CDR3 has 15 amino acids. V gave up 0 bases and J gave up 0 bases, with 6 bases separating them. CDR3 in amino acids: CASSLADSSYNEQFF. In nucleotides, the CDR3 is TGTGCCAGCAGCTTAGCGGACTCCTCCTACAATGAGCAGTTCTTC.

The V and J genes are TRBV14 and TRBJ1-4; D gene ambiguous. The CDR3 contains 15 residues. Trimming took 10 bases from V and 0 from J, leaving 15 bases between them. Germline assignment: CDR1 SGHDN and CDR2 FVKESK. The CDR3 DNA sequence: TGTGCCACCGGAGGAGGCGATGCAACTAATGAAAAACTGTTTTTT. Its translation: CATGGGDATNEKLFF. The full variable domain, completed using reference TRBV14 and TRBJ1-4, is EAGVTQFPSHSVIEKGQTVTLRCDPISGHDNLYWYRRVMGKEIKFLLHFVKESKQDESGMPNNRFLAERTGGTYSTLKVQPAELEDSGVYFCATGGGDATNEKLFFGSGTQLSVL.

The chain recombines TRBV7-2 with TRBJ2-5; D remains unclear. CDR3 size: 14 residues. Deletions cut 3 bases from V and 3 bases from J, with 11 bases between. Germline V gene lookup returns CDR1 SGHTA and CDR2 FQGNSA. CDR3 amino acids: CASSFKGRKETQYF. In nucleotides, the CDR3 is TGTGCCAGCAGCTTTAAGGGCAGGAAAGAGACCCAGTACTTC.

The chain has TRBV13 and TRBJ2-1; D uncertain. Per the germline V gene, CDR1 is PRHDT and CDR2 is FYEKMQ (reference sequence). V was cut by 3 bases and J by 7 bases, with 4 bases left in between. The CDR3 spans 11 residues. CDR3: CASSLKNEQFF. CDR3 bases: TGTGCCAGCAGCTTGAAGAATGAGCAGTTCTTC.

The genes are TRBV6-1 and TRBJ1-1; D not certain. The CDR3 is made up of 15 amino acids. Germline V gene sequence: CDR1 MNHNS, CDR2 SASEGT. Trimming shortened V by 6 bases and J by 2 bases, and 16 bases separated the two germline ends. The CDR3 spells CASRVETPGNTEAFF. The DNA of the CDR3 is TGTGCCAGCAGGGTAGAGACCCCGGGAAACACTGAAGCTTTCTTT.

J is TRBJ2-5 and V is TRBV29-1; 10 bases align to TRBD1. Germline V gives CDR1 SQVTM, CDR2 ANQGSEA. The CDR3 totals 13 residues. The V and J ends lost 5 bases and 4 bases, in that order; junction bases with no gene match: 4. CDR3 residues: CSVPGQGRETQYF. As DNA, the CDR3 is TGCAGCGTTCCGGGACAGGGGCGAGAGACCCAGTACTTC.

The V and J genes are TRBV28 and TRBJ1-1; TRBD1 agrees at 10 bases. The CDR3 is made up of 14 amino acids. Germline-derived CDR1 and CDR2 are MDHEN and SYDVKM. The J segment lost 5 bases and the V segment lost 6 bases, leaving 6 bases of the junction unmatched. This CDR3 reads CASRGRTGGTEAFF. The CDR3 coding sequence is TGTGCCAGCAGGGGACGGACAGGGGGGACTGAAGCTTTCTTT.

The CDR3 region has the DNA TGCGCCAGCAGCGCCCAGACTAGGGGGGAGACCCAGTACTTC. This encodes CASSAQTRGETQYF. J is TRBJ2-5 and V is TRBV5-1, with D perhaps given as TRBD1 or TRBD2 (6 bases each). The CDR3 runs to 14 residues. Per germline, CDR1 SGHRS and CDR2 YFSETQ. The V and J ends lost 4 bases and 5 bases respectively, with 15 bases between them.

V gene TRBV6-1 combines with J gene TRBJ2-2, with TRBD2 matching 10 bases. The CDR3 loop spans 19 amino acids. CDR1 is MNHNS and CDR2 is SASEGT in the germline V gene. J lost 9 bases, V lost 0 bases, and 16 bases had no gene match. The chain's CDR3 is CASSEAKASGGAPPRELFF. The DNA for the CDR3 is TGTGCCAGCAGTGAAGCGAAGGCTAGCGGGGGCGCCCCCCCGAGGGAGCTGTTTTTT.

The V gene is TRBV21-1, the J gene TRBJ1-2. TRBV21-1 constitutes a pseudogene. This CDR3 comprises 12 residues. In DNA form, the CDR3 reads TGTGCCAACCTAAGGGGAGCCTATGGCTACACCTTC. This translates into CANLRGAYGYTF.